These 4 T cell receptor beta chains were sequenced from one sample in a study of shared clonotypes between healthy human individuals. CD45RO negativity and positive selection for CCR7 defined naive CD8 cells, a population that excluded terminally differentiated effector memory CD45RA+ cells. Profiling relied on immunoSEQ multiplex PCR, and the TCRdb table lists in-frame clones only, not all of them. The sample carries 2 million or so clones, roughly 95% recorded once. The sequenced material came from naive CD8+ T cells sorted from blood. The receptors originated from a young man in good health.

The chain has TRBV6-1 and TRBJ2-7; TRBD2 matches 12 bases. V trimming: 4 bases; J trimming: 2 bases; junction bases outside the gene matches: 0. Germline V gene sequence: CDR1 MNHNS, CDR2 SASEGT. This CDR3 comprises 14 residues. The CDR3 DNA sequence: TGTGCCAGCAGTGGGACTAGCGGGGCCTACGAGCAGTACTTC. Its protein is CASSGTSGAYEQYF.

This chain links TRBV12-5 with TRBJ2-1, with 8 bases matching TRBD1. From germline, CDR1 is LGHNT and CDR2 FRNRAP. J lost 9 bases, V lost 1 base, and 14 bases had no gene match. This CDR3 is 17 amino acids long. CDR3: CASGLGGQGPLLSEQFF. The CDR3 nucleotides read TGTGCTAGTGGTTTGGGAGGACAGGGCCCACTGTTGAGTGAGCAGTTCTTC.

The rearrangement joins TRBV4-3 to TRBJ1-2, with unresolved D. The CDR3 runs to 13 residues. The germline V gene encodes CDR1 LGHNA and CDR2 YSLEER. Trimming took 3 bases from V and 1 from J, leaving 6 bases between them. The CDR3 spells CASSHDNNYGYTF. The CDR3 region has the DNA TGCGCCAGCAGCCATGACAATAACTATGGCTACACCTTC.

The sample holds one count of this clone. The chain carries TRBV11-2 and TRBJ1-1; D is unclear. With 1 base removed from V and 6 bases from J, the gap between germline ends came to 6 bases. This CDR3 is 12 amino acids long. Germline assignment: CDR1 SGHAT and CDR2 FQNNGV. CDR3 residues: CASSLGQAEAFF. Written as DNA, the CDR3 is TGTGCCAGCAGCTTAGGCCAGGCTGAAGCTTTCTTT.